Below are 10 T cell receptor beta chains sequenced from a single sample in a study of type 1 and type 2 diabetes patients. PCR was run on genomic DNA. The TCR beta CDR3 region was amplified using 30 forward and 13 reverse primers. TCRdb re-derived calls from the multiplex PCR reads in MiXCR, one entry per CDR3 protein. The sample has approximately 260,000 distinct CDR3 sequences, roughly 44% seen once. Sequenced input: peripheral blood mononuclear cells (PBMCs). The receptors come from a man aged 18 to 30 with type 2 diabetes.

The chain employs TRBV9 and TRBJ2-7, with D perhaps matching TRBD2 (5 bases). V was cut by 0 bases and J by 1 base, with 8 bases left in between. This CDR3 has 14 amino acids. Per germline, CDR1 SGDLS and CDR2 YYNGEE. The CDR3 reads CASSVASTSYEQYF. CDR3 DNA: TGTGCCAGCAGCGTAGCTAGCACTTCCTACGAGCAGTACTTC.

The chain is built from TRBV20-1 and TRBJ2-7, with TRBD2 as a possible D gene (5 bases). Trimming pared 2 bases from V and 4 bases from J, leaving 12 bases between. This CDR3 has 13 residues. Per the germline V gene, CDR1 is DFQATT and CDR2 is SNEGSKA (reference sequence). The CDR3 sequence is CSARLFSGYEQYF. CDR3 nucleotides: TGCAGTGCTAGACTCTTCAGCGGTTACGAGCAGTACTTC.

V gene TRBV20-1 combines with J gene TRBJ2-3, with 7 bases that match TRBD2. Trimming took 7 bases from V and 4 from J; bases not matched to a gene: 8. The CDR3 has 13 residues. Germline loops: CDR1 DFQATT, CDR2 SNEGSKA (reference sequence). The CDR3 sequence: CSVSGMVPDTQYF. CDR3 DNA sequence: TGCAGTGTGAGCGGGATGGTCCCAGATACGCAGTATTTT.

The CDR3 region is CASSAGPSSGANVLTF. The CDR3 DNA reads TGTGCCAGCAGTGCGGGTCCCAGCTCTGGGGCCAACGTCCTGACTTTC. V gene TRBV28 combines with J gene TRBJ2-6, with D possibly matching TRBD2 (5 bases). V was pared by 5 bases and J by 0 bases, with 11 bases between. Germline CDR1 MDHEN, CDR2 SYDVKM. The CDR3 is made up of 16 amino acids.

The chain joins TRBV19 to TRBJ2-1, with 12 bases lining up with TRBD2. Germline lookup yields CDR1 LNHDA and CDR2 SQIVND (reference sequence). V shed 3 bases, J shed 6 bases, and the junction held 12 bases outside the gene matches. The CDR3 covers 18 residues. In nucleotides, the CDR3 is TGTGCCAGTAGTATCGTGACTAGCGGGAGTCGTGTCCGCAATGAGCAGTTCTTC. Translating gives CASSIVTSGSRVRNEQFF.

This sequence joins TRBV15 and TRBJ2-7; tentative D call: TRBD1 (6 bases). CDR3 length equals 13 residues. V was cut by 6 bases and J by 3 bases, with 12 bases left in between. The V gene's germline CDR1 is LNHNV and CDR2 YYDKDF (reference sequence). CDR3: CATSEPQGYEQYF. The CDR3 coding sequence is TGTGCCACCAGTGAGCCACAGGGCTACGAGCAGTACTTC. The full variable domain, in which reference TRBV15 and TRBJ2-7 provide the parts outside the CDR3, is DAMVIQNPRYQVTQFGKPVTLSCSQTLNHNVMYWYQQKSSQAPKLLFHYYDKDFNNEADTPDNFQSRRPNTSFCFLDIRSPGLGDTAMYLCATSEPQGYEQYFGPGTRLTVT.

The chain uses TRBV12-3 or TRBV12-4 and TRBJ1-5; tentatively, D is TRBD1 (6 bases). The germline V and J ends were trimmed by 1 base and 0 bases, with 10 bases remaining between them. This CDR3 contains 16 residues. The CDR3 coding sequence is TGTGCCAGCAGTTTAGTAGGGACACATAGCAATCAGCCCCAGCATTTT. This translates into CASSLVGTHSNQPQHF.

This clonotype was recorded a few times. The CDR3 DNA sequence: TGTGCCAGCAGCTCTAGCGGGGGGAATGAGCAGTTCTTC. Translated: CASSSSGGNEQFF. The chain employs TRBV4-2 and TRBJ2-1, with 11 bases aligning to TRBD2. The CDR3 consists of 13 residues. Germline trimming cut 5 bases from V and 7 bases from J; bases unmatched to any gene: 1. From germline, CDR1 is LGHNA and CDR2 YNFKEQ.

The V and J genes are TRBV2 and TRBJ2-5, with a possible D match to TRBD2 (6 bases). V gave up 5 bases and J gave up 5 bases, with 15 bases separating them. From germline, CDR1 is SNHLY and CDR2 FYNNEI. The length of the CDR3 is 14 residues. The CDR3 loop is CASSSGDESETQYF. CDR3 nucleotides: TGTGCCAGCAGTTCGGGGGACGAGTCGGAGACCCAGTACTTC.

The CDR3 here is CSARDGDRGPGELFF. CDR3 bases: TGCAGTGCTAGAGATGGGGACAGGGGTCCCGGGGAGCTGTTTTTT. V and J are TRBV20-1 and TRBJ2-2; 10 nucleotides line up with TRBD1. The V gene's germline CDR1 is DFQATT and CDR2 SNEGSKA (reference sequence). After removal of 0 bases from V and 6 bases from J, the junction contained 4 bases not matched to a gene. The CDR3 runs 15 residues.